This TCR beta chain was documented in a study of OX40 agonist ivuxolimab in advanced cancers. Assay used: immunoSEQ multiplex PCR; TCRdb lists only in-frame clones, some missing. This repertoire shows roughly 120,000 clones, roughly 89% found once; its top ten account for 0.25% to 0.3%. The CDR3 covers 21 residues. Germline CDR1 and CDR2: KGHSH and LQKENI. Trimming pared 3 bases from V and 0 bases from J, leaving 24 bases between. The TCR comes from an adult with an advanced solid tumor such as melanoma, head and neck, liver or kidney cancer. The chain couples TRBV18 to TRBJ2-6; D remains unclear. The sequencing used CD4+ or CD8+ T cells sorted from blood, collected in a trial of the OX40 agonist ivuxolimab. The DNA of the CDR3 is TGTGCCAGCTCACCGATGGCGGTCGCAGATCGAATCAGCTCTGGGGCCAACGTCCTGACTTTC. Translated: CASSPMAVADRISSGANVLTF.